Sequencing of this T cell receptor beta chain was carried out in a study of CD8+ T cells in alopecia areata listed by TCRdb under 2018. Turning to the overall study: Treated patients were enrolled in an open-label pilot trial of oral tofacitinib at 5 to 10 mg twice daily for moderate-to-severe alopecia areata. Human TCRbeta sequencing covered scalp tissue and sorted CD4+ and CD8+ peripheral blood T cells from patchy and totalis/universalis alopecia areata patients and healthy controls. Disease severity in treated patients was measured with the SALT score, which quantifies the percentage of affected scalp surface area. Patients stayed on tofacitinib for 6 to 18 months and then had 6 months of follow-up off drug so that delayed response and recurrence could be assessed. High-throughput TCRbeta sequencing was used to examine T cell clonal expansion in alopecia areata in both the C3H/HeJ mouse model and human patients. Biopsies were taken from tofacitinib-treated patients at baseline and at 4 and 24 weeks of treatment, and a later scalp biopsy was taken in several of the tofacitinib-treated patients. Clonality in the scalp was compared among normal scalp (n=4), patchy alopecia areata scalp (n=8), and alopecia totalis/universalis scalp (n=8). RNA was extracted with the PAXgene miRNA kit for fixed scalp, the miRNeasy kit for PBMCs, and the RNeasy kit for mouse skin. TCRbeta CDR3 regions were amplified by immunoSEQ multiplex PCR using 35 Vbeta forward and 13 Jbeta reverse primers. General study outcomes and caveats: Unlike mouse skin, where gammadelta T cells dominate, normal human skin contains resident alphabeta T cells that get sequenced too, which complicates analysis of the scalp TCR repertoire. The treated cohort was small, with a single nonresponder, so links between baseline CD8+ expansion and response need larger studies. With tofacitinib, both scalp clonality and the number of expanded CD8+ clones among the top 100 scalp clones went down significantly. Lesional scalp, especially in alopecia totalis/universalis, showed higher clonality and more expanded CD8+ clones than normal scalp, suggesting antigenic drive. Many expanded lesional clones were found to persist in scalp and blood during tofacitinib treatment, and relapse after treatment cessation may be partly explained by this persistence. TCR sequences shared between patients were less clear than in mice, possibly partly because of HLA diversity in the patient population.

Between the V and J ends, shortened by 6 bases and 4 bases respectively, the junction contains 15 bases. CDR3 length: 13 amino acids, cysteine to phenylalanine. Only the CDR3 region is kept as DNA, spanning 39 bases read in frame from base 1. CDR1 and CDR2 are read off the germline V gene as SQVTM and ANQGSEA. A note on this clone: Its specific antigen is unknown. No clone much larger than this one lies a single base away; base qualities are absent.

The library was obtained by the immunoSEQ multiplex PCR assay. To provide template for TCR sequencing, every sample had RNA extracted and reverse transcribed into cDNA. First-strand cDNA was synthesized with SuperScript III using a 2:1 mix of oligo-dT and random hexamers. A synthetic immune receptor repertoire was used to assess amplification bias, and residual bias was removed computationally. The study's own analysis went as follows. Raw reads were preprocessed to remove errors, and CDR3 was defined according to IMGT conventions as the region from the conserved cysteine to phenylalanine. Clonality was computed as 1 minus the Shannon entropy, with the entropy normalized by log2 of the number of productive unique TCRs. Whether each scalp clone was CD4 or CD8 was inferred by checking scalp TCRbeta sequences against the CD4 and CD8 repertoires from sorted blood. What TCRdb holds here is the immuneACCESS table cut down to in-frame rearrangements. Part of the clones is not present; checked against another copy, under half of the missing clones reflect an unresolved V gene, and the others are unexplained. Clonal size and the V and J genes are those of that table, whereas D and trimming came from the DNA. This sample is represented by a few hundred thousand clones; around 57% of them were singletons. The top ten constitute 1.6% of the sample.

Reading the label with the study, this specimen's time point is: 4 weeks on oral tofacitinib. In light of the paper, this sample's treatment or condition label describes: oral pan-JAK inhibitor, 5-10 mg twice daily. From alopecia areata patients, peripheral blood was collected along with lesional scalp punch biopsies. After PBMCs were isolated by density centrifugation and stained for CD3, CD4 and CD8, a FACSAria was used to sort CD4+ and CD8+ T cells. The source of this sequence is a human donor with alopecia areata. In this chain, TRBV29-1 is recombined with TRBJ1-1, with the D gene call left open. This sample comprised CD4+ T cells sorted from blood, obtained at week 4, from a patient treated with tofacitinib. The CDR3 here reads CSVTPKEGTEAFF. The DNA reads as follows: TGCAGCGTAACTCCCAAGGAGGGCACTGAAGCTTTCTTT.